This T cell receptor (beta chain) was recorded in a study of CXCR3-negative and CXCR3-positive naive CD8 T cells (dated 2019 in TCRdb). Concerning the study at large: In total, some 140 million TRB reads were obtained, which works out to roughly 1.5 +/- 0.3 million reads per library. For the TRBV-TRBJ cluster analysis, the naive subsets came from 5 donors, while the memory cells came from 3 donors. Diversity and physicochemical repertoire analyses were performed on around 10 donors pooled from two independent experiments. General conclusions and limits of the study: Compared with CXCR3-negative naive cells, CXCR3-positive naive cells had TRB CDR3s with higher hydrophobicity (lower Kidera factor 4), lower energy, and higher strength and volume indices. Surface CD5, linked to self-reactivity in mice, was comparable between naive subsets; TCR interaction strength was therefore also inferred from TRB CDR3 physicochemical properties. Freshly isolated PBMCs were used for most assays because CXCR3 expression went down partially after cryopreservation. Repertoire diversity was comparably high in both naive subsets but much lower in memory CD8+ T cells. Within the same donor, TRBV-TRBJ usage looked similar between naive CXCR3-negative and CXCR3-positive cells, but memory cells had distinct patterns.

The CDR3 goes from the cysteine to the phenylalanine over 15 residues. The DNA is not on file. The germline V gene supplies CDR1 MDHEN and CDR2 SYDVKM. The instrument given in TCRdb is NextSeq 550. The Human TCR Profiling Kit (MiLaboratory) was used to make UMI-labeled 5' RACE TRB cDNA libraries. The full amount of extracted RNA was used for cDNA synthesis, and the full amount of resulting cDNA was used for PCR amplification. Libraries were prepared in parallel with an identical number of PCR cycles. Turning to the authors' computational methods: With a requirement of at least two reads per UMI, MIGEC and MiXCR extracted about 48,000 +/- 9,800 unique UMI-labeled TRB cDNA molecules per library. On average, about 40,000 +/- 10,000 functional in-frame TRB CDR3 nucleotide clonotypes lacking stop codons were found per library. After each sample was downsampled to 5000 UMI-labeled TRB molecules, VDJtools was used to calculate diversity metrics such as normalized Shannon-Wiener and Chao1. For the central five CDR3 residues, VDJtools calculated physicochemical properties weighted by clonotype size, namely interaction energy, strength, volume and Kidera factor 4. TCRdb reprocessed the raw reads; every CDR3 protein sequence is a single record, and DNA is not supplied. The V and J calls come from TCRdb's annotation, not from the publication. The sample's table covers tens of thousands of distinct CDR3 sequences. The biggest ten clones account for approximately 0.58% of the sample.

Remarks on this clonotype: Its target antigen remains unknown.

Each CD8+ T cell subset was flow-sorted in triplicate, and 300,000 or so cells per subset were placed directly into RLT lysis buffer. To exclude memory contaminants, naive CD8+ T cells were stringently defined as CD45RO-CCR7+CD27+CD95-. Peripheral blood mononuclear cells were isolated from buffy coats by standard density gradient centrifugation. A FACSAria III was used to flow-sort naive CXCR3-negative and CXCR3-positive CD8+ T cells. Total RNA was extracted from sorted cells using an RNeasy Mini Kit. Source material: naive CXCR3+ CD8+ T cells from blood. The intended sense of this specimen's cell subset or site label: CD45RO-CCR7+CD27+CD95- naive CD8+ T cells expressing CXCR3 (TNR3+). In this chain, TRBV28 is recombined with TRBJ1-5. This receptor was obtained from a human donor in good health. Some clones in this sample may be carry-over from other donors' samples. Here the CDR3 is given as CASSLILTSNQPQHF.